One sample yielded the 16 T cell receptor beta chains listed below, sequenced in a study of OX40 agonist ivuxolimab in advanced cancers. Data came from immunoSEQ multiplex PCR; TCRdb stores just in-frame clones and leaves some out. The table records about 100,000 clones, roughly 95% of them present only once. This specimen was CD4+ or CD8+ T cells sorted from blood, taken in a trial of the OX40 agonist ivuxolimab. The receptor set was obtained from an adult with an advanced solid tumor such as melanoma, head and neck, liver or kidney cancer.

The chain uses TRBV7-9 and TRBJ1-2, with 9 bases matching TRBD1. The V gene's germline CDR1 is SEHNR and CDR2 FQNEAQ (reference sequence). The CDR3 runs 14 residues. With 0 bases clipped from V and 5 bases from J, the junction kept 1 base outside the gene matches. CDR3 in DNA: TGTGCCAGCAGCTTAGCCGGACAGGGGTATGGCTACACCTTC. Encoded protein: CASSLAGQGYGYTF.

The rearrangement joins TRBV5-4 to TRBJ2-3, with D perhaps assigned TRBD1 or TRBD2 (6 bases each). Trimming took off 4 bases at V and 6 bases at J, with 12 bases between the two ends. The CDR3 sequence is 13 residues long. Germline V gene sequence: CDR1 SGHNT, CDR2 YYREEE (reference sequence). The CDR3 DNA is TGTGCCAGCAGCCTGAAAGGGGGGGATACGCAGTATTTT. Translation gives CASSLKGGDTQYF. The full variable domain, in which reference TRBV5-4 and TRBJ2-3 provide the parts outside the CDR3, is ETGVTQSPTHLIKTRGQQVTLRCSSQSGHNTVSWYQQALGQGPQFIFQYYREEENGRGNFPPRFSGLQFPNYSSELNVNALELDDSALYLCASSLKGGDTQYFGPGTRLTVL.

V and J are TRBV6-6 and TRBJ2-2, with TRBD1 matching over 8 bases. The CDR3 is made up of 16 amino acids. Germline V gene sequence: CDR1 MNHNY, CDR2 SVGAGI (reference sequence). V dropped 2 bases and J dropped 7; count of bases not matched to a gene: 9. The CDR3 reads CASSYVGQGKGGELFF. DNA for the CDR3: TGTGCCAGCAGTTACGTCGGACAGGGCAAGGGCGGGGAGCTGTTTTTT.

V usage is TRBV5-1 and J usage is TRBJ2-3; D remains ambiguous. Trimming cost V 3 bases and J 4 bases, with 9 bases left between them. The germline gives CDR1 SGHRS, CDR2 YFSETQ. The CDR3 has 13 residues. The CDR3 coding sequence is TGCGCCAGCAGCTATGGGGATTCAGATACGCAGTATTTT. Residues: CASSYGDSDTQYF. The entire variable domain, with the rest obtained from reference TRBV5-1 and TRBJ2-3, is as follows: KAGVTQTPRYLIKTRGQQVTLSCSPISGHRSVSWYQQTPGQGLQFLFEYFSETQRNKGNFPGRFSGRQFSNSRSEMNVSTLELGDSALYLCASSYGDSDTQYFGPGTRLTVL.

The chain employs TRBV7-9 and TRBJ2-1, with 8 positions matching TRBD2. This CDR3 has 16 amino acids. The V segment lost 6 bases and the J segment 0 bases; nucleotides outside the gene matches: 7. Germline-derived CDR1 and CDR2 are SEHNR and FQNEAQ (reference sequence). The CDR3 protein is CASREVAGPSYNEQFF. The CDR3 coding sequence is TGTGCCAGCAGGGAAGTAGCGGGGCCCTCCTACAATGAGCAGTTCTTC.

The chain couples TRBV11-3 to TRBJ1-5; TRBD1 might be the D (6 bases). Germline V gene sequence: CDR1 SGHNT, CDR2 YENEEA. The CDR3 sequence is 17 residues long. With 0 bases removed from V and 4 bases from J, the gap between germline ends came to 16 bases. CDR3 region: CASSLDRGGQRNQPQHF. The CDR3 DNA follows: TGTGCCAGCAGCTTAGATAGGGGGGGGCAAAGGAATCAGCCCCAGCATTTT.

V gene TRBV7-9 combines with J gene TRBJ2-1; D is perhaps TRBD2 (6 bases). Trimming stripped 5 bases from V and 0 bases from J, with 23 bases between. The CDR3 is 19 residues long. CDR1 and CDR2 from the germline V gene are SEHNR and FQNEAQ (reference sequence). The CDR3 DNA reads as TGTGCCAGCAGCCCTAGAGGAGGAGGGCGGGCTCGCTCCTACAATGAGCAGTTCTTC. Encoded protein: CASSPRGGGRARSYNEQFF.

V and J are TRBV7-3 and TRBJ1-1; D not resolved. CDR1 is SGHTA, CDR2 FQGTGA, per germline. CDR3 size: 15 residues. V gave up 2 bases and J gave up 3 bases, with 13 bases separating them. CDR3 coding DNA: TGTGCCAGCAGCTTATATCGGGGTCGGGACACTGAAGCTTTCTTT. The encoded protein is CASSLYRGRDTEAFF.

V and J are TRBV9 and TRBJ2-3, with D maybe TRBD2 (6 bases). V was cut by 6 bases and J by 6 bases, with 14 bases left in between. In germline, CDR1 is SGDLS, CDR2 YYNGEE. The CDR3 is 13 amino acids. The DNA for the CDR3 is TGTGCCAGCACTTCTCTCCGGGGGGATACGCAGTATTTT. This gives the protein CASTSLRGDTQYF.

The CDR3 DNA reads TGTGCCAGCAGTTTGGGGGCCCCAGGGACCCAGTACTTC. Its protein product is CASSLGAPGTQYF. The rearrangement links TRBV28 to TRBJ2-5, with D perhaps TRBD1 (6 bases). Germline assignment: CDR1 MDHEN and CDR2 SYDVKM. V lost 3 bases, J lost 7 bases, and 12 bases lay in between. The CDR3 is made up of 13 amino acids.

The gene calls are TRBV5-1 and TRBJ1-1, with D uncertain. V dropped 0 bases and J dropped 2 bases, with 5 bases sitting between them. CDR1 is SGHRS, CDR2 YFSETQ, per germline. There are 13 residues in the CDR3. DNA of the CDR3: TGCGCCAGCAGCTTGGACAGCAACACTGAAGCTTTCTTT. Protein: CASSLDSNTEAFF.

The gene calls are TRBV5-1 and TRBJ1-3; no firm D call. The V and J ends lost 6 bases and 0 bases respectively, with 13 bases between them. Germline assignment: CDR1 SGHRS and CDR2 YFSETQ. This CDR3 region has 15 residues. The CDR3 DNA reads TGCGCCAGCATGAAGGACGTTTCCTCTGGAAACACCATATATTTT. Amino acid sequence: CASMKDVSSGNTIYF.

CDR3: CASSDQGSPTDTQYF. The CDR3 coding sequence is TGCGCCAGCAGTGACCAGGGTAGTCCCACAGATACGCAGTATTTT. J is TRBJ2-3 and V is TRBV10-1, with D perhaps TRBD1 (5 bases). The CDR3 runs to 15 residues. Germline CDR1 reads WNHNN; CDR2 reads SYGVQD (reference sequence). V lost 3 bases, J lost 2 bases, and 12 bases lay in between.

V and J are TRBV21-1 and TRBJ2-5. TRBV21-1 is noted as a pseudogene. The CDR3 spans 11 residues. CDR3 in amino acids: CASSTTETQYF. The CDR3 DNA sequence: TGTGCCAGCAGCACAACGGAGACCCAGTACTTC.

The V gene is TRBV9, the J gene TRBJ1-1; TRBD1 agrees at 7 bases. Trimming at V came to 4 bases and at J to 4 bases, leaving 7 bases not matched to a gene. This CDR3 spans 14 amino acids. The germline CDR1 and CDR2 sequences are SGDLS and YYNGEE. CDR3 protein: CASSNRQGFTEAFF. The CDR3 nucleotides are TGTGCCAGCAGCAACCGACAGGGCTTCACTGAAGCTTTCTTT.

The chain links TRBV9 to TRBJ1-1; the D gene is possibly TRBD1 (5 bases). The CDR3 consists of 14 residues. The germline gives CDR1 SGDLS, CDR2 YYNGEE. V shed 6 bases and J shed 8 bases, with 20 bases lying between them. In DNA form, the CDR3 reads TGTGCCAGCACCGTCTCTTCCGGGGGACTAGAAGCTTTCTTT. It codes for CASTVSSGGLEAFF. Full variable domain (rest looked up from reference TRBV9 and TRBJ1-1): DSGVTQTPKHLITATGQRVTLRCSPRSGDLSVYWYQQSLDQGLQFLIQYYNGEERAKGNILERFSAQQFPDLHSELNLSSLELGDSALYFCASTVSSGGLEAFFGQGTRLTVV.